What follows describes a single T cell receptor (beta chain). This sample is part of a study of PD-L1 blockade in urothelial cancer. The study enrolled patients with locally advanced or metastatic urothelial carcinoma. Measured with immunoSEQ multiplex PCR; TCRdb has only the in-frame clones, and not every one. The sample has 40,000 to 45,000 clones, roughly four fifths seen once. This receptor was obtained from a man aged 65 to 85 with urothelial cancer. The sequenced sample was PBMCs, obtained around atezolizumab (anti-PD-L1) treatment.

The CDR3 DNA is TGCGCCAGCAGCTTGGAGGCGGGAGTGATATCGAATGAGCAGTTCTTC. Translation: CASSLEAGVISNEQFF. This chain connects TRBV5-1 to TRBJ2-1, with 7 bases that match TRBD2. The trim removed 0 bases at V and 7 bases at J, leaving 10 bases unmatched. In germline, CDR1 is SGHRS, CDR2 YFSETQ. The CDR3 length is 16 residues.